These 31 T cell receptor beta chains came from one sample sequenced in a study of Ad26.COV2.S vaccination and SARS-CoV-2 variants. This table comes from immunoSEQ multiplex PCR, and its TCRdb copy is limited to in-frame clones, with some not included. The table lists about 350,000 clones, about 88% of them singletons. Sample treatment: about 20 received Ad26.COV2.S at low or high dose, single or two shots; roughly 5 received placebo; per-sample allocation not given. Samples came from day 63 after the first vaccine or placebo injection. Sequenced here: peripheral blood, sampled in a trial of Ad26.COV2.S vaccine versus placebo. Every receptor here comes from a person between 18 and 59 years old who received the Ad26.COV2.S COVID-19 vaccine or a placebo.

The CDR3 loop reads CASSLVPPGDSNTGELFF. The DNA of the CDR3 is TGCGCCAGCAGCTTGGTCCCGCCAGGAGATTCGAACACCGGGGAGCTGTTTTTT. The chain carries TRBV5-1 and TRBJ2-2, with unresolved D. Germline-derived CDR1 and CDR2 are SGHRS and YFSETQ. V lost 0 bases, J lost 0 bases, and 15 bases lay in between. The CDR3 runs to 18 residues.

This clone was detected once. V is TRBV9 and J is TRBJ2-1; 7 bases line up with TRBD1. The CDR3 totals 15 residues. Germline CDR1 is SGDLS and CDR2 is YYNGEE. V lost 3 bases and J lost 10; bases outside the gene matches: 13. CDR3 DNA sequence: TGTGCCAGCAGCGGAGCGACAGGGTACCTTTCAGAGCAGTTCTTC. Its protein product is CASSGATGYLSEQFF.

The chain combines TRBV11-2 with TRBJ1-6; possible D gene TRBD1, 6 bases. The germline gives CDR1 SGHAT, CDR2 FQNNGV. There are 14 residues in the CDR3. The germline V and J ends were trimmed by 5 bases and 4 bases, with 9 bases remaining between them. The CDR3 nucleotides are TGTGCCAGCAGCAAAGGACAGTATAATTCACCCCTCCACTTT. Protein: CASSKGQYNSPLHF.

The DNA for the CDR3 is TGTGCCAGCAGTTCCCGACTCAGCGGGAGGCGCCCGTACGAGCAGTACTTC. Translated, it gives CASSSRLSGRRPYEQYF. The chain joins TRBV6-2 or TRBV6-3 to TRBJ2-7; TRBD2 matches 9 bases. CDR3 size: 17 residues. Per germline, CDR1 MNHEY and CDR2 SVGEGT. Germline trimming cut 4 bases from V and 4 bases from J; bases unmatched to any gene: 14.

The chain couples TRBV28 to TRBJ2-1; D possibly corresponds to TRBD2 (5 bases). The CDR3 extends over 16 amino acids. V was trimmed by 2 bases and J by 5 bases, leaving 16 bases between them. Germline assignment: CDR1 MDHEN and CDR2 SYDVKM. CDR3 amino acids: CASSLGLARIDNEQFF. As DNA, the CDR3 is TGTGCCAGCAGTTTAGGACTGGCACGGATCGACAATGAGCAGTTCTTC.

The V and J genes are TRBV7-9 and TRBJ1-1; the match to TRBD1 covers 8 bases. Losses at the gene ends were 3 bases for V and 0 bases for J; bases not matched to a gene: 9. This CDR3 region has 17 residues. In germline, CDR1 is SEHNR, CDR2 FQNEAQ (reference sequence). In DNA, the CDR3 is TGTGCCAGCAGCTTCCAGGGACAGGTTAGAATGAACACTGAAGCTTTCTTT. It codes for CASSFQGQVRMNTEAFF. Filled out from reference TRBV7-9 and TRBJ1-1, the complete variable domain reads DTGVSQNPRHKITKRGQNVTFRCDPISEHNRLYWYRQTLGQGPEFLTYFQNEAQLEKSRLLSDRFSAERPKGSFSTLEIQRTEQGDSAMYLCASSFQGQVRMNTEAFFGQGTRLTVV.

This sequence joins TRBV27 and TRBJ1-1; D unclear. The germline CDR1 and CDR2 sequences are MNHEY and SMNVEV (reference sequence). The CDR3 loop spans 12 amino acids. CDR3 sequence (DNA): TGTGCTTCAAAGCGGGCGAACACTGAAGCTTTCTTT. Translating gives CASKRANTEAFF.

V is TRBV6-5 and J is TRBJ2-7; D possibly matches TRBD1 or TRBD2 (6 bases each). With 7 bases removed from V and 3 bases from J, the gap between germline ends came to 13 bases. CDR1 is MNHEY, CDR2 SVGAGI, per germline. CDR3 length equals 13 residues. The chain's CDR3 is CASKGGLHYEQYF. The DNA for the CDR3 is TGTGCCAGCAAAGGGGGGCTGCACTACGAGCAGTACTTC.

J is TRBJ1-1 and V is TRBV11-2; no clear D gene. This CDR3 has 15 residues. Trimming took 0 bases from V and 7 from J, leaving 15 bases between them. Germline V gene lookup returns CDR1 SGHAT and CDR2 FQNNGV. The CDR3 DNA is TGTGCCAGCAGCTTAGATGATCCCTCCCCCATTGAAGCTTTCTTT. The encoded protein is CASSLDDPSPIEAFF. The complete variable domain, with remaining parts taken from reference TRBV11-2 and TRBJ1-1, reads EAGVAQSPRYKIIEKRQSVAFWCNPISGHATLYWYQQILGQGPKLLIQFQNNGVVDDSQLPKDRFSAERLKGVDSTLKIQPAKLEDSAVYLCASSLDDPSPIEAFFGQGTRLTVV.

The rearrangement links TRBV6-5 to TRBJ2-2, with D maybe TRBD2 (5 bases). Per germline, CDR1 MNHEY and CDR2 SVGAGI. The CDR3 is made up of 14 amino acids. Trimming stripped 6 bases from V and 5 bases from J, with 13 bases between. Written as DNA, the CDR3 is TGTGCCAGCAGGAGGGATTTTTCTACCGGGGAGCTGTTTTTT. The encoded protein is CASRRDFSTGELFF.

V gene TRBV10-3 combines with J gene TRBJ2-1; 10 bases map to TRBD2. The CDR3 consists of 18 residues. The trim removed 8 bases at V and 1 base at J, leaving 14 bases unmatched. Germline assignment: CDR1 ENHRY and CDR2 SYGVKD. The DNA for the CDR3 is TGTGCCATCTCAGCGCCCAGCGGGACTAGCGAGTCCTACAATGAGCAGTTCTTC. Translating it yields CAISAPSGTSESYNEQFF.

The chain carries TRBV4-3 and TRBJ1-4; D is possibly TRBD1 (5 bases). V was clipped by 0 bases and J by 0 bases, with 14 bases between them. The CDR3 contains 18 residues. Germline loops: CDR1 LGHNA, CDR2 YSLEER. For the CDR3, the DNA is TGCGCCAGCAGCCAAGATGCCTATGGGGCGGCAACTAATGAAAAACTGTTTTTT. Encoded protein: CASSQDAYGAATNEKLFF.

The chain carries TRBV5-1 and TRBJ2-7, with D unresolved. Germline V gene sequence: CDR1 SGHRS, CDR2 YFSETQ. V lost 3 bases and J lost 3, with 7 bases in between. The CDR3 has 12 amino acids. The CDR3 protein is CASSSSFYEQYF. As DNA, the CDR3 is TGCGCCAGCAGCTCCTCTTTCTACGAGCAGTACTTC.

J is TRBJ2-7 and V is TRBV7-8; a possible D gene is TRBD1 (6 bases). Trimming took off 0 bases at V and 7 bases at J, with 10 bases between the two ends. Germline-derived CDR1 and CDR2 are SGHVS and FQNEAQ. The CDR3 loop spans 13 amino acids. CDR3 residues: CASSLAQGREQYF. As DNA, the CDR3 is TGTGCCAGCAGCTTAGCGCAGGGGCGGGAGCAGTACTTC.

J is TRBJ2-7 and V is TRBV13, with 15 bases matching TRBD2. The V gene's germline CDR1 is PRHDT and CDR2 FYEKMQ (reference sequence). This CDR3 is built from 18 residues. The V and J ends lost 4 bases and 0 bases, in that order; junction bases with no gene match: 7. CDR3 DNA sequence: TGTGCCAGCAGCTACCAACCGGGACTAGCGGGGGGCTCCTACGAGCAGTACTTC. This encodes CASSYQPGLAGGSYEQYF.

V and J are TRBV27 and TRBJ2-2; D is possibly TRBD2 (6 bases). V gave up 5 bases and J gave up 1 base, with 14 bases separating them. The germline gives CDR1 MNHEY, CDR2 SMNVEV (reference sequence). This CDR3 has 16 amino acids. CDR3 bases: TGTGCCAGCAGTAACTTGGGGCGGGGGAACACCGGGGAGCTGTTTTTT. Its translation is CASSNLGRGNTGELFF.

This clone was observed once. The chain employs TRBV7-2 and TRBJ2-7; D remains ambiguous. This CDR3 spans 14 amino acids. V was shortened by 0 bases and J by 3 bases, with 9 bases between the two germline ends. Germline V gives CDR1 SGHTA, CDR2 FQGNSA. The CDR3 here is CASSLAEQFYEQYF. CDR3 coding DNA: TGTGCCAGCAGCTTAGCGGAACAATTCTACGAGCAGTACTTC.

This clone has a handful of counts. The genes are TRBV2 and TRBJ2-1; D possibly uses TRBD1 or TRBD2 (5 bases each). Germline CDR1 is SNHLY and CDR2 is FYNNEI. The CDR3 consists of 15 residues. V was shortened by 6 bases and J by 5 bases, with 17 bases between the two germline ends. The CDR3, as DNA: TGTGCCAGCAGGGAACAGGACTCCCCGAACAATGAGCAGTTCTTC. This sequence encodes CASREQDSPNNEQFF.

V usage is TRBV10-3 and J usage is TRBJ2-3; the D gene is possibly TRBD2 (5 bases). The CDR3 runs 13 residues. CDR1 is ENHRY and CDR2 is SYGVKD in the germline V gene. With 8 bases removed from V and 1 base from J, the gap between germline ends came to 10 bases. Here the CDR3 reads CAIQGGGTDTQYF. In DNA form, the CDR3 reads TGTGCCATCCAAGGAGGTGGCACAGATACGCAGTATTTT.

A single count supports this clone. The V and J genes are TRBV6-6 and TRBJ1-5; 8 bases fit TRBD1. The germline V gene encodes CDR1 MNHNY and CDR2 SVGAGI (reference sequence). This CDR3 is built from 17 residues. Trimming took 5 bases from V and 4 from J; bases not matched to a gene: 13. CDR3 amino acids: CASSQNTDRALNQPQHF. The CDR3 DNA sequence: TGTGCCAGCAGTCAAAACACGGACAGGGCTTTAAATCAGCCCCAGCATTTT.

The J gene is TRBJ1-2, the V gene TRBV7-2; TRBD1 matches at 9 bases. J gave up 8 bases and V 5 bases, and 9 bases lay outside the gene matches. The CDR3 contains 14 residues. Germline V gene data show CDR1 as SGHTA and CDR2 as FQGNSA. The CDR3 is CASSILPGQGGYTF. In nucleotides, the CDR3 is TGTGCCAGCAGCATCCTGCCGGGACAGGGAGGCTACACCTTC.

This CDR3 is CASSSLATYEKLFF. CDR3 DNA: TGTGCCAGCAGTTCTCTAGCGACTTATGAAAAACTGTTTTTT. This chain links TRBV28 with TRBJ1-4; no clear D. The CDR3 length is 14 residues. The V end was cut by 4 bases, the J end by 6 bases, with 12 bases between. Per the germline V gene, CDR1 is MDHEN and CDR2 is SYDVKM.

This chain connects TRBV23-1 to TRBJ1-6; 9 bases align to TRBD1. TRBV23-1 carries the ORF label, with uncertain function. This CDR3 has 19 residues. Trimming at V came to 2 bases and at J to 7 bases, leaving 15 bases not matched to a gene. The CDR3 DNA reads TGCGCCAGCAGTCAAAAGGCCTCGGACAGGGGAGGATTAAATTCACCCCTCCACTTT. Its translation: CASSQKASDRGGLNSPLHF.

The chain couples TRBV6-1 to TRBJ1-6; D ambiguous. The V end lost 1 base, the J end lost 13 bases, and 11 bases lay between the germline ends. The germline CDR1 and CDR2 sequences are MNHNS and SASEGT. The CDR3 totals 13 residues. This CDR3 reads CASSEVQDRPLHF. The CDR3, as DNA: TGTGCCAGCAGTGAAGTTCAGGATCGGCCCCTCCACTTT.

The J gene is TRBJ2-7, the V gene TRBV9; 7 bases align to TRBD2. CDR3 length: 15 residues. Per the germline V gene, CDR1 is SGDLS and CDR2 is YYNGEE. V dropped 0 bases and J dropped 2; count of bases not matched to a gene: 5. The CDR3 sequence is CASSVEGGSPYEQYF. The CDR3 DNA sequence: TGTGCCAGCAGCGTAGAGGGCGGGAGCCCCTACGAGCAGTACTTC.

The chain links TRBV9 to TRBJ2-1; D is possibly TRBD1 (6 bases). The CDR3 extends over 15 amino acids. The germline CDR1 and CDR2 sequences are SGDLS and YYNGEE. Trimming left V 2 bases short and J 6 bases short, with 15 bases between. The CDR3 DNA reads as TGTGCCAGCAGCGTTCGCATCGCAGGGGCCAATGAGCAGTTCTTC. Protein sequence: CASSVRIAGANEQFF.

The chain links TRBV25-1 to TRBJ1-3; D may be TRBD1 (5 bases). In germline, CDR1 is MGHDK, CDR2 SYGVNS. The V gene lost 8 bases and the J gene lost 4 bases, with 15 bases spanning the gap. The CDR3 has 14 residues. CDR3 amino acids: CASGGALAGNTIYF. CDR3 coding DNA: TGTGCCAGCGGGGGAGCCCTCGCAGGAAACACCATATATTTT. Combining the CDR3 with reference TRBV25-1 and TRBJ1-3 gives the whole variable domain EADIYQTPRYLVIGTGKKITLECSQTMGHDKMYWYQQDPGMELHLIHYSYGVNSTEKGDLSSESTVSRIRTEHFPLTLESARPSHTSQYLCASGGALAGNTIYFGEGSWLTVV.

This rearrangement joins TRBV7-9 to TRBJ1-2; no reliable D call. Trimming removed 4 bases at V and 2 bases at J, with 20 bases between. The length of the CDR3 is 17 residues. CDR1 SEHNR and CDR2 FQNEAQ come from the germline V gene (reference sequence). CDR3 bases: TGTGCCAGCAGCTCGACCCTCTTGGTCCGGCAGAACTATGGCTACACCTTC. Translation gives CASSSTLLVRQNYGYTF.

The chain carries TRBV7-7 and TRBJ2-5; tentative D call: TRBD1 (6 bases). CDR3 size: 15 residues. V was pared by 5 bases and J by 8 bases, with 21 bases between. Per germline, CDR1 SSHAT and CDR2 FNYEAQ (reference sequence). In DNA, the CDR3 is TGTGCCAGCAGCGCGACAGGATCCTTGGGGGATACCCAGTACTTC. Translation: CASSATGSLGDTQYF.

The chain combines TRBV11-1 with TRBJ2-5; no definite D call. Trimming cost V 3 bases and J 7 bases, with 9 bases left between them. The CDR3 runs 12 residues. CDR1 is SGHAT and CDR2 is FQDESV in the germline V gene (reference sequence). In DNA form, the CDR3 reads TGTGCCAGCAGCTTGGATGTAGCGACCCAGTACTTC. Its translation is CASSLDVATQYF.

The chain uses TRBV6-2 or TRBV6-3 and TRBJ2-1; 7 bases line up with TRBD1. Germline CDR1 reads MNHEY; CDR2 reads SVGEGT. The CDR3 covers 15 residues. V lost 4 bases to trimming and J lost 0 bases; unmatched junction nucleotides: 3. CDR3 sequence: CASSSRGFSYNEQFF. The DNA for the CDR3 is TGTGCCAGCAGTTCCAGGGGGTTCTCCTACAATGAGCAGTTCTTC.